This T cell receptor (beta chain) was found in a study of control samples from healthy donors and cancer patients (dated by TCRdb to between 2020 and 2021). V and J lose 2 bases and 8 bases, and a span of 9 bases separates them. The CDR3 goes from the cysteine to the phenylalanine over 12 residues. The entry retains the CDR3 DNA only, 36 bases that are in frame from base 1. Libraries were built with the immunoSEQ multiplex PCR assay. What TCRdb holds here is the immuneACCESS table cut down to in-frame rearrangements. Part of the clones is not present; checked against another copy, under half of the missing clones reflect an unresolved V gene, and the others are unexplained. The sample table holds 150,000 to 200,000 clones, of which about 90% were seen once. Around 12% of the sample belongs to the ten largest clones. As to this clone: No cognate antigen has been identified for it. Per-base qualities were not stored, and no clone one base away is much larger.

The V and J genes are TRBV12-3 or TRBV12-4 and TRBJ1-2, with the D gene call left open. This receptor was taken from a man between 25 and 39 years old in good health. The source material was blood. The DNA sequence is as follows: TGTGCCAGCAGTTTACGTAGTGGAGGCTACACCTTC. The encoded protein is CASSLRSGGYTF.